Listed here are 19 T cell receptor beta chains from one sample, sequenced in a study of T cell clonotyping in hematopoietic cell transplantation. Time point in this sample: recipient sample about 28 days before transplant, after cytoreduction. TCRdb's table, derived via immunoSEQ multiplex PCR, lists solely in-frame clones and lacks some. The repertoire includes approximately 80,000 clones, 90% to 96% of them detected once, and under 2% sits in the top ten. This specimen was peripheral blood mononuclear cells, taken before stem cell transplant. The origin of the receptors is a woman in her 50s with acute myeloid leukemia. Some clones in this sample may be carry-over from other donors' samples.

The chain links TRBV14 to TRBJ1-4; 10 bases are shared with TRBD1. The CDR3 loop spans 14 amino acids. Germline V gene lookup returns CDR1 SGHDN and CDR2 FVKESK. J gave up 5 bases and V 3 bases, and 0 bases lay outside the gene matches. In DNA form, the CDR3 reads TGTGCCAGCAGCCAGACAGGGGGCAATGAAAAACTGTTTTTT. Translation gives CASSQTGGNEKLFF.

Comments on this clone: One end of the junction fails to match germline, which may point to a read error. This sequence joins TRBV5-1 and TRBJ1-5, with 7 bases aligning to TRBD1. The CDR3 runs 14 residues. The germline V gene has CDR1 SGHRS and CDR2 YFSETQ. Written as DNA, the CDR3 is TGCGCCAGCAGTTTGGGACAGCGCAATCAGCCCCAGCATTTT. Its translation: CASSLGQRNQPQHF. Full variable domain (missing parts from reference TRBV5-1 and TRBJ1-5): KAGVTQTPRYLIKTRGQQVTLSCSPISGHRSVSWYQQTPGQGLQFLFEYFSETQRNKGNFPGRFSGRQFSNSRSEMNVSTLELGDSALYLCASSLGQRNQPQHFGDGTRLSIL.

This clone showed up just once. This rearrangement joins TRBV7-2 to TRBJ2-3; the D is unclear. This CDR3 has 15 amino acids. The germline V gene encodes CDR1 SGHTA and CDR2 FQGNSA. The ends were cut back, 1 base at V and 0 bases at J, with 8 bases in the middle. This CDR3 reads CASSLGSGSTDTQYF. The CDR3 DNA is TGTGCCAGCAGCTTAGGTTCCGGGAGCACAGATACGCAGTATTTT.

The chain carries TRBV5-1 and TRBJ1-4; D uncertain. The CDR3 sequence is 14 residues long. Trimming cost V 2 bases and J 0 bases, with 5 bases left between them. Germline CDR1 and CDR2: SGHRS and YFSETQ. The chain's CDR3 is CASSFSTTNEKLFF. CDR3 nucleotide sequence: TGCGCCAGCAGCTTTAGTACAACTAATGAAAAACTGTTTTTT.

V usage is TRBV30 and J usage is TRBJ2-7; TRBD1 matches at 9 bases. V lost 0 bases and J lost 7; bases outside the gene matches: 7. This CDR3 has 14 residues. CDR1 and CDR2 (germline): GTSNPN, SVGIG (reference sequence). Here the CDR3 reads CAWSVLQGAEEQYF. CDR3 in DNA: TGTGCCTGGAGTGTACTACAGGGGGCTGAGGAGCAGTACTTC. Full variable domain (outside the CDR3, taken from reference TRBV30 and TRBJ2-7): SQTIHQWPATLVQPVGSPLSLECTVEGTSNPNLYWYRQAAGRGLQLLFYSVGIGQISSEVPQNLSASRPQDRQFILSSKKLLLSDSGFYLCAWSVLQGAEEQYFGPGTRLTVT.

This chain connects TRBV5-4 to TRBJ1-2; no firm D call. V lost 3 bases, J lost 0 bases, and 12 bases lay in between. Germline loops: CDR1 SGHNT, CDR2 YYREEE (reference sequence). The CDR3 covers 15 residues. CDR3 sequence reads: CASSWRSRANYGYTF. The CDR3 nucleotides read TGTGCCAGCAGCTGGCGAAGTAGGGCTAACTATGGCTACACCTTC.

The chain joins TRBV6-1 to TRBJ2-2; 7 nucleotides match TRBD1. Losses at the gene ends were 7 bases for V and 2 bases for J; bases not matched to a gene: 7. There are 15 residues in the CDR3. CDR1 and CDR2 from the germline V gene are MNHNS and SASEGT. This CDR3 reads CASTMDRINTGELFF. CDR3 DNA: TGTGCCAGCACCATGGACAGGATAAACACCGGGGAGCTGTTTTTT.

In its sample, this clone was seen a few times. The chain couples TRBV30 to TRBJ1-4, with D tentatively TRBD1 (5 bases). This CDR3 comprises 16 residues. CDR1 is GTSNPN, CDR2 SVGIG, per germline (reference sequence). V was cut by 6 bases and J by 0 bases, with 17 bases left in between. The CDR3 DNA follows: TGTGCCTGCAATGGGGGAGGGCATGCAACTAATGAAAAACTGTTTTTT. This gives the protein CACNGGGHATNEKLFF.

The genes are TRBV5-1 and TRBJ2-3; 10 nucleotides match TRBD2. CDR1 and CDR2 from the germline V gene are SGHRS and YFSETQ. The CDR3 contains 16 residues. With V trimmed by 0 bases and J by 1 base, 2 bases remained unmatched. The CDR3 spells CASSLGGLAGTDTQYF. For the CDR3, the DNA is TGCGCCAGCAGCTTGGGCGGACTAGCGGGCACAGATACGCAGTATTTT.

The chain carries TRBV28 and TRBJ1-5; 7 bases are shared with TRBD1. This CDR3 contains 16 residues. V gave up 6 bases and J gave up 3 bases; unmatched junction bases: 11. The V gene's germline CDR1 is MDHEN and CDR2 SYDVKM. This CDR3 reads CASSPFRQGNNQPQHF. The CDR3 bases are TGTGCCAGCAGCCCATTTCGACAGGGCAACAATCAGCCCCAGCATTTT.

The J gene is TRBJ2-5, the V gene TRBV25-1; 13 bases fit TRBD2. Germline V gene data show CDR1 as MGHDK and CDR2 as SYGVNS. CDR3 length: 15 amino acids. J was trimmed by 5 bases and V by 6 bases; bases with no gene match: 6. Written as DNA, the CDR3 is TGTGCCAGCAGCCCTGGACTAGCGGGAGTTGAGACCCAGTACTTC. Amino acids: CASSPGLAGVETQYF.

The chain combines TRBV30 with TRBJ1-5, with a tentative D call TRBD1 (6 bases). Trimming took off 1 base at V and 4 bases at J, with 17 bases between the two ends. The CDR3 is 16 residues long. Looked up from germline, CDR1 is GTSNPN and CDR2 is SVGIG (reference sequence). For the CDR3, the DNA is TGTGCCTGGAGTGGGCAGGGGCAAGGAGGTAATCAGCCCCAGCATTTT. Amino acid sequence: CAWSGQGQGGNQPQHF.

This rearrangement joins TRBV4-1 to TRBJ2-3; 7 bases map to TRBD2. This CDR3 has 15 residues. V gave up 4 bases and J gave up 1 base; unmatched junction bases: 5. Germline V lookup: CDR1 MGHRA, CDR2 YSYEKL. The CDR3 loop reads CASSLTSVGTDTQYF. Written as DNA, the CDR3 is TGCGCCAGCAGCCTCACTAGCGTTGGCACAGATACGCAGTATTTT.

This clone has just one count. DNA for the CDR3: TGTGCCAGCAGCTCGAGACTAGCGGGAGTTTTCACAGATACGCAGTATTTT. It encodes CASSSRLAGVFTDTQYF. The chain carries TRBV7-6 and TRBJ2-3; TRBD2 matches at 12 bases. J gave up 2 bases and V 4 bases, and 7 bases lay outside the gene matches. This CDR3 is built from 17 residues. Germline values: CDR1 SGHVS, CDR2 FNYEAQ. The variable domain in full, completed from reference TRBV7-6 and TRBJ2-3, reads GAGVSQSPRYKVTKRGQDVALRCDPISGHVSLYWYRQALGQGPEFLTYFNYEAQQDKSGLPNDRFSAERPEGSISTLTIQRTEQRDSAMYRCASSSRLAGVFTDTQYFGPGTRLTVL.

The CDR3 reads CASSVGTTYYGYTF. The CDR3 nucleotides are TGTGCCAGCAGCGTCGGGACTACTTACTATGGCTACACCTTC. The chain uses TRBV7-9 and TRBJ1-2; possibly TRBD1 for D (5 bases). The ends were cut back, 5 bases at V and 3 bases at J, with 13 bases in the middle. Per the germline V gene, CDR1 is SEHNR and CDR2 is FQNEAQ (reference sequence). The CDR3 spans 14 residues.

The chain couples TRBV5-1 to TRBJ2-5; possible D gene TRBD1, 6 bases. Germline V lookup: CDR1 SGHRS, CDR2 YFSETQ. V was clipped by 3 bases and J by 1 base, with 10 bases between them. The CDR3 totals 14 residues. The CDR3 loop is CASSSQGFQETQYF. The CDR3 DNA reads as TGCGCCAGCAGCTCCCAGGGGTTCCAAGAGACCCAGTACTTC.

V is TRBV5-5 and J is TRBJ2-5; maybe TRBD1 (6 bases). Germline-derived CDR1 and CDR2 are SGHKS and YYEKEE (reference sequence). This CDR3 contains 16 residues. With 0 bases removed from V and 0 bases from J, the gap between germline ends came to 12 bases. The chain's CDR3 is CASSLAWTVYQETQYF. The CDR3 bases are TGTGCCAGCAGCTTGGCCTGGACAGTGTACCAAGAGACCCAGTACTTC.

V usage is TRBV7-2 and J usage is TRBJ1-2; D gene ambiguous. The CDR3 contains 14 residues. With 1 base removed from V and 5 bases from J, the gap between germline ends came to 11 bases. Germline V gives CDR1 SGHTA, CDR2 FQGNSA. The CDR3 region is CASSLEFTGYGYTF. CDR3 nucleotide sequence: TGTGCCAGCAGCTTAGAGTTCACGGGGTATGGCTACACCTTC.

CDR3 sequence (DNA): TGTGCCAGCGAGACAGGTCTCAGAGAGACCCAGTACTTC. This translates into CASETGLRETQYF. V gene TRBV25-1 combines with J gene TRBJ2-5, with D perhaps matching TRBD1 (6 bases). Deletions cut 8 bases from V and 4 bases from J, with 14 bases between. Germline-derived CDR1 and CDR2 are MGHDK and SYGVNS. There are 13 residues in the CDR3.